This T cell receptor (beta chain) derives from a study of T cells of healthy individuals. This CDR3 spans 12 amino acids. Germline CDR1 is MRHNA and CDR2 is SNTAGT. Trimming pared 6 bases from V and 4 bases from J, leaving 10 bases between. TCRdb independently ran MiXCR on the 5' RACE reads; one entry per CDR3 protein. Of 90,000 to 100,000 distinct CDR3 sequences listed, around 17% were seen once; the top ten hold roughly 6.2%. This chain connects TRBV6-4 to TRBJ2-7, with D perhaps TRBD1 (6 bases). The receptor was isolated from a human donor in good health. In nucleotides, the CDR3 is TGTGCCAGCAGGCAGGGGATGTACGAGCAGTACTTC. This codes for CASRQGMYEQYF.